The rows below give T cell receptor beta chains drawn from one sample of a study of T cells in localized non-small cell lung cancer. Profiling relied on immunoSEQ multiplex PCR, and the TCRdb table lists in-frame clones only, not all of them. The sample shows 25,000 to 30,000 clones, less than 95% of them seen only once. Source: peripheral blood, taken before any cancer treatment. The receptors come from a female donor older than 55 with stage I lung adenocarcinoma. Each CDR3 is given with its conserved first and last residue. Fields, in order: clone size, J gene, D gene, CDR3 length, V gene, CDR3 protein, CDR3 DNA. A D gene is named only where the DNA matches it firmly. Clone size is given for some rows only: seen once, a few or many times, or a class if the clone is expanded.

.,TRBJ2-7,.,12,TRBV6-6,CASSLLQGEQYF,TGTGCCAGCAGCCTCTTACAGGGCGAGCAGTACTTC
.,TRBJ2-3,.,15,TRBV28,CASSPHDRLTDTQYF,TGTGCCAGCAGTCCCCACGACAGACTCACAGATACGCAGTATTTT
.,TRBJ1-1,.,14,TRBV28,CASSLRAGQTEAFF,TGTGCCAGCAGTTTAAGGGCAGGGCAAACTGAAGCTTTCTTT
.,TRBJ1-1,TRBD1,14,TRBV6-6,CASSGGQGNTEAFF,TGTGCCAGCAGTGGGGGACAGGGGAACACTGAAGCTTTCTTT
.,TRBJ2-5,.,14,TRBV7-9,CASSLVGRVETQYF,TGTGCCAGCAGCTTAGTTGGAAGGGTAGAGACCCAGTACTTC
.,TRBJ2-2,TRBD2,16,TRBV6-5,CASSYTTSLNTGELFF,TGTGCCAGCAGTTACACGACTAGCCTTAACACCGGGGAGCTGTTTTTT
.,TRBJ1-1,.,13,TRBV6-1,CASSVTGYTEAFF,TGTGCCAGCAGTGTTACGGGGTACACTGAAGCTTTCTTT
.,TRBJ1-2,.,15,TRBV13,CASSFRGSSPYGYTF,TGTGCCAGCAGCTTCCGGGGTTCTAGCCCGTATGGCTACACCTTC
.,TRBJ1-1,TRBD1,19,TRBV5-1,CASSLWGPGTGAPGGEAFF,TGCGCCAGCAGCTTGTGGGGCCCCGGGACAGGCGCCCCGGGAGGTGAAGCTTTCTTT
.,TRBJ2-3,TRBD2,12,TRBV7-9,CASSPTSDTQYF,TGTGCCAGCAGCCCGACTAGCGATACGCAGTATTTT
.,TRBJ2-7,.,13,TRBV4-1,CASSRAEGNEQYF,TGCGCCAGCAGCCGGGCGGAGGGCAACGAGCAGTACTTC
.,TRBJ1-1,.,11,TRBV30,CAWRGNTEAFF,TGTGCCTGGAGAGGGAACACTGAAGCTTTCTTT
.,TRBJ1-3,.,17,TRBV7-3,CASSLLLSGDSGNTIYF,TGTGCCAGCAGCTTATTACTCTCCGGGGACTCTGGAAACACCATATATTTT
.,TRBJ1-1,.,13,TRBV11-2,CASSRGVNTEAFF,TGTGCCAGCAGCCGGGGGGTGAACACTGAAGCTTTCTTT
.,TRBJ1-2,.,14,TRBV6-6,CASSSPTGFYGYTF,TGTGCCAGCAGTTCGCCGACAGGATTCTATGGCTACACCTTC
.,TRBJ2-3,TRBD2,16,TRBV5-1,CASSFFSGRRADTQYF,TGCGCCAGCAGCTTCTTCAGCGGGAGGAGGGCAGATACGCAGTATTTT
.,TRBJ2-1,TRBD2,14,TRBV27,CASRGIGRADEQFF,TGTGCCAGCAGGGGGATTGGGAGGGCCGATGAGCAGTTCTTC
.,TRBJ1-1,TRBD1,17,TRBV7-2,CASSLAGTGVVNTEAFF,TGTGCCAGCAGCTTAGCCGGGACAGGGGTGGTGAACACTGAAGCTTTCTTT
.,TRBJ2-3,TRBD1,15,TRBV5-1,CASSNGQVSTDTQYF,TGCGCCAGCAGCAATGGACAGGTCAGCACAGATACGCAGTATTTT
.,TRBJ2-5,TRBD2,16,TRBV18,CASSPRLAGVVETQYF,TGTGCCAGCTCACCTAGACTAGCGGGAGTTGTTGAGACCCAGTACTTC
.,TRBJ1-1,.,14,TRBV18,CASSPGQWGTEAFF,TGTGCCAGCTCCCCCGGACAGTGGGGCACTGAAGCTTTCTTT
.,TRBJ2-1,.,19,TRBV13,CASSSTDTAGEWANNEQFF,TGTGCCAGCAGCTCGACCGACACCGCCGGGGAATGGGCGAACAATGAGCAGTTCTTC
.,TRBJ2-1,.,14,TRBV7-9,CASSLARTVGEQFF,TGTGCCAGCAGCTTAGCGAGGACCGTAGGGGAGCAGTTCTTC
.,TRBJ1-1,.,12,TRBV9,CASSATNTEAFF,TGCGCCAGCAGCGCCACAAACACTGAAGCTTTCTTT
.,TRBJ1-2,.,16,TRBV5-3,CARSLVRREVDYGYTF,TGTGCCAGAAGCTTGGTCAGGAGGGAGGTTGACTATGGCTACACCTTC
.,TRBJ2-3,.,15,TRBV5-1,CASSLLSRTADTQYF,TGCGCCAGCAGCTTGCTGAGTAGGACTGCGGATACGCAGTATTTT
.,TRBJ1-1,.,12,TRBV6-4,CASSTEWGEAFF,TGTGCCAGCAGTACGGAGTGGGGTGAAGCTTTCTTT
.,TRBJ1-3,.,13,TRBV6-6,CASSILGGNTIYF,TGTGCCAGCAGTATCTTGGGGGGAAACACCATATATTTT
.,TRBJ2-5,.,13,TRBV11-3,CASSLAVEETQYF,TGTGCCAGCAGCTTAGCTGTAGAAGAGACCCAGTACTTC
.,TRBJ2-7,TRBD2,16,TRBV5-1,CASSPVLREVIYEQYF,TGCGCCAGCAGCCCAGTCCTGCGGGAGGTAATCTACGAGCAGTACTTC
.,TRBJ1-5,.,14,TRBV5-1,CASSPGELSQPQHF,TGCGCCAGCAGCCCAGGGGAGTTAAGTCAGCCCCAGCATTTT
once,TRBJ1-2,TRBD1,19,TRBV18,CASSPLATTGTGDNYGYTF,TGTGCCAGCTCACCACTCGCAACGACCGGGACAGGGGATAACTATGGCTACACCTTC
.,TRBJ2-3,TRBD2,16,TRBV9,CASSVVLAGGVDTQYF,TGTGCCAGCAGCGTAGTTCTAGCGGGAGGGGTAGATACGCAGTATTTT
.,TRBJ1-1,.,18,TRBV6-1,CASSEYPMALQGYTEAFF,TGTGCCAGCAGTGAATACCCCATGGCACTCCAAGGGTACACTGAAGCTTTCTTT
.,TRBJ2-6,TRBD1,16,TRBV5-8,CASSPGTGTGANVLTF,TGTGCCAGCAGCCCAGGGACAGGGACCGGGGCCAACGTCCTGACTTTC
.,TRBJ1-1,.,15,TRBV28,CASSFMGLGNTEAFF,TGTGCCAGCAGTTTTATGGGACTCGGGAACACTGAAGCTTTCTTT
.,TRBJ2-7,.,16,TRBV28,CASSPRGSGRSYEQYF,TGTGCCAGCAGCCCAAGGGGGTCGGGCCGCTCCTACGAGCAGTACTTC
once,TRBJ1-6,.,15,TRBV5-1,CASSLAGGGYSPLHF,TGCGCCAGCAGCTTGGCGGGTGGCGGCTATTCACCCCTCCACTTT
.,TRBJ2-3,TRBD2,18,TRBV5-8,CASSLSWGKAGGPDTQYF,TGTGCCAGCAGCTTGTCGTGGGGGAAAGCGGGAGGGCCAGATACGCAGTATTTT
.,TRBJ2-1,.,14,TRBV6-5,CASSIQGGYNEQFF,TGTGCCAGCAGTATCCAGGGGGGGTACAATGAGCAGTTCTTC
.,TRBJ2-3,.,12,TRBV9,CASSSGTDTQYF,TGTGCCAGCAGCTCAGGCACAGATACGCAGTATTTT
.,TRBJ2-2,.,16,TRBV12-5,CASGDTDSINTGELFF,TGTGCTAGTGGGGATACGGACAGCATTAACACCGGGGAGCTGTTTTTT
.,TRBJ1-2,.,17,TRBV9,CASSVVGAGGLGYGYTF,TGTGCCAGCAGCGTAGTGGGAGCGGGGGGCCTCGGTTATGGCTACACCTTC
.,TRBJ1-3,.,15,TRBV5-4,CASGDSFSSGNTIYF,TGTGCCAGCGGAGACAGTTTTTCCTCTGGAAACACCATATATTTT
.,TRBJ2-7,TRBD2,15,TRBV19,CASSRLAGGFDEQYF,TGTGCCAGTAGCCGACTAGCGGGAGGTTTCGACGAGCAGTACTTC
.,TRBJ1-1,.,16,TRBV4-1,CASSQGGQPRNLGAFF,TGCGCCAGCAGCCAAGGGGGCCAGCCGAGAAACTTGGGGGCTTTCTTT
.,TRBJ1-4,.,19,TRBV7-6,CASTPQRREGLRPNEKLFF,TGTGCCAGCACCCCGCAACGACGGGAGGGATTGCGGCCTAATGAAAAACTGTTTTTT
once,TRBJ1-2,.,15,TRBV12-5,CASGSLGGARYGYTF,TGTGCTAGTGGTTCCCTTGGAGGGGCGCGATATGGCTACACCTTC
few,TRBJ1-2,TRBD1,14,TRBV6-1,CASRAGGFSMGYTF,TGTGCCAGCAGGGCAGGGGGCTTCTCTATGGGCTACACCTTC